The 2 T cell receptor beta chains reported below all come from one sample, sequenced in a study of early T cells in non-severe SARS-CoV-2 infection. From the 5' RACE reads, TCRdb called clonotypes with MiXCR, one entry per CDR3 protein. Among tens of thousands of distinct CDR3 sequences, approximately 5.3% were seen once, and the ten largest hold 25% to 30%. The sequenced sample was whole blood. The receptors were sampled from an adult who was a healthcare worker with PCR-confirmed SARS-CoV-2 infection or an uninfected control (not recorded which).

This clonotype was seen repeatedly, ten times or more. This chain connects TRBV7-8 to TRBJ2-1; the match to TRBD2 covers 7 bases. V was clipped by 7 bases and J by 9 bases; unmatched bases: 6. The germline V gene encodes CDR1 SGHVS and CDR2 FQNEAQ. This CDR3 is built from 12 residues. The CDR3 nucleotides are TGTGCCAGCATCGGGGCGGGAGCTGAGCAGTTCTTC. Translated: CASIGAGAEQFF.

This clonotype occurred many times. The chain joins TRBV15 to TRBJ1-1, with D unclear. V lost 2 bases to trimming and J lost 8 bases, with 12 bases between them. This CDR3 region has 13 residues. In germline, CDR1 is LNHNV, CDR2 YYDKDF (reference sequence). DNA for the CDR3: TGTGCCACCAGCAGAACCTCCAGGAGGGAAGCTTTCTTT. Translating gives CATSRTSRREAFF.